The clone carrying this T cell receptor (beta chain) has ten or more counts. Its antigen is as yet unknown. This record comes from a study of T cells after yellow fever vaccination. Points from the study as a whole: Though weaker, the secondary response peaked faster, on day 5 versus 15.

TCRdb re-analysed the 5' RACE reads in MiXCR, keeping a single row per CDR3 protein. This table holds about 320,000 distinct CDR3 sequences, approximately 4.3% found once. This CDR3 is built from 13 residues. Germline V gives CDR1 SQVTM, CDR2 ANQGSEA. Trimming took 6 bases from V and 4 from J, leaving 14 bases between them. This clonotype originated in a man aged 18 to 30 who received the YFV17D yellow fever vaccine. The chain combines TRBV29-1 with TRBJ2-3; tentatively, D is TRBD1 (6 bases). Source: PBMCs, taken 15 days after the yellow fever booster vaccination. This CDR3 reads CSVAGVLPDTQYF. For the CDR3, the DNA is TGCAGCGTCGCAGGGGTTTTGCCAGATACGCAGTATTTT.